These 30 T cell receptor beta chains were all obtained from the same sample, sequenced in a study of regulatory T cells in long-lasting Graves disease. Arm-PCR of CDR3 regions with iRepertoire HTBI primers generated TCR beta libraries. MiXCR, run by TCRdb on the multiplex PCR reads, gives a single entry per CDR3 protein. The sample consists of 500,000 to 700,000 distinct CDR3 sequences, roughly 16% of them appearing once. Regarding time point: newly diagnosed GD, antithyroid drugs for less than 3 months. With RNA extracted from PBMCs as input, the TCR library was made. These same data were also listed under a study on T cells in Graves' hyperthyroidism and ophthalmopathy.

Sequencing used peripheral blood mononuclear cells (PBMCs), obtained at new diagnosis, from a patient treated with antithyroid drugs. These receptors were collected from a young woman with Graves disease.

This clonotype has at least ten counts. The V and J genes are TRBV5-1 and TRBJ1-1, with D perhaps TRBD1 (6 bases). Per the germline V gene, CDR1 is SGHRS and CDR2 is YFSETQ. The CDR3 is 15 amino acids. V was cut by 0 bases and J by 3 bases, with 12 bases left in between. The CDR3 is CASSLGGARDTEAFF. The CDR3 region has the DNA TGCGCCAGCAGCTTGGGGGGGGCGCGGGACACTGAAGCTTTCTTT.

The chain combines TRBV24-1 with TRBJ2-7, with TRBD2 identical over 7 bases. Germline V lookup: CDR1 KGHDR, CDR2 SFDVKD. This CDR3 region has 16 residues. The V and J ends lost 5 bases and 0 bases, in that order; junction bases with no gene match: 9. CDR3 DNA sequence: TGTGCCACCAGTGGGTCTAGCGGCTCGGGCTCCTACGAGCAGTACTTC. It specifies CATSGSSGSGSYEQYF.

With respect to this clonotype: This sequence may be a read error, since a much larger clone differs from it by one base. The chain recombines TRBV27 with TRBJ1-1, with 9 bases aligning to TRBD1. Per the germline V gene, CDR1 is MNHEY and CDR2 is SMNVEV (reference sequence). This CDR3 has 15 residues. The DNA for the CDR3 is TGTGCCAGCAGTTTTTATGGACAGGGGAACACTGAAGCTTTATTT. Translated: CASSFYGQGNTEALF.

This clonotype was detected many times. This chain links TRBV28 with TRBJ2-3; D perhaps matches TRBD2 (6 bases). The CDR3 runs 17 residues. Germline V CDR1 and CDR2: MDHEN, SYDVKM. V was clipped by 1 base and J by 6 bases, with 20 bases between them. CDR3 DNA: TGTGCCAGCAGTTTATCCCGACTAGGACCGTCGGGCGATACGCAGTATTTT. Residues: CASSLSRLGPSGDTQYF.

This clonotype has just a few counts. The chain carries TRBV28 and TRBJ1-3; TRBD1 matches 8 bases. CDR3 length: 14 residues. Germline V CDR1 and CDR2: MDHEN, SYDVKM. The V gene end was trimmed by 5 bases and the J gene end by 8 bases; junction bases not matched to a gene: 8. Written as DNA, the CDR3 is TGTGCCAGCAGTGCGGACAGGGCCGGAGACACCATATATTTT. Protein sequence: CASSADRAGDTIYF.

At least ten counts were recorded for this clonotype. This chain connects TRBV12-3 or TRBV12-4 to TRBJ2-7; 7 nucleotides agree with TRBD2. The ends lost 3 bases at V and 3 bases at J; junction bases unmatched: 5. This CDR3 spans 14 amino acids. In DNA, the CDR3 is TGTGCCAGCAGTTTTGCGGGGAGGGACTACGAGCAGTACTTC. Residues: CASSFAGRDYEQYF.

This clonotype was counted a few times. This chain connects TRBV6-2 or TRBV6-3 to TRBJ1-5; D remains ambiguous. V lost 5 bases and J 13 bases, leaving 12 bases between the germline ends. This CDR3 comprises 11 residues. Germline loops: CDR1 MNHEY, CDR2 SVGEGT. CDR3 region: CASSEDPRQHF. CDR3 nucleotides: TGTGCCAGCAGTGAAGATCCCCGGCAGCATTTT.

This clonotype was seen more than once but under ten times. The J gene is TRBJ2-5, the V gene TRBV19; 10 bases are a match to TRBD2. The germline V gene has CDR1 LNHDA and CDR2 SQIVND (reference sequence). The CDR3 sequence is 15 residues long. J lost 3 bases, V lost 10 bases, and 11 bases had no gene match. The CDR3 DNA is TGTGCCACAGGGGGACTAGCGACGTCCGAAGAGACCCAGTACTTC. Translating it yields CATGGLATSEETQYF.

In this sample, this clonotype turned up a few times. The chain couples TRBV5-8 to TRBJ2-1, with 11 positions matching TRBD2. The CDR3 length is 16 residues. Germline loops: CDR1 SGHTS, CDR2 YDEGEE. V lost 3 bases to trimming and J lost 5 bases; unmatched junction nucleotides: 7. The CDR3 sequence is CASSSVLAGGDNEQFF. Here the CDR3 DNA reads TGTGCCAGCAGCTCAGTTCTAGCGGGGGGAGACAATGAGCAGTTCTTC.

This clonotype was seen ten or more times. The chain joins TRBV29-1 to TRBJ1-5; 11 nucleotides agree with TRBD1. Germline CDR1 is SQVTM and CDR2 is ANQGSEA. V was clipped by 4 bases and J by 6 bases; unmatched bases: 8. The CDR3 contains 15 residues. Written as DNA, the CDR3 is TGCAGCGTTGTTTCTGGGACAGGGGGTGGTCAGCCCCAGCATTTT. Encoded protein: CSVVSGTGGGQPQHF.

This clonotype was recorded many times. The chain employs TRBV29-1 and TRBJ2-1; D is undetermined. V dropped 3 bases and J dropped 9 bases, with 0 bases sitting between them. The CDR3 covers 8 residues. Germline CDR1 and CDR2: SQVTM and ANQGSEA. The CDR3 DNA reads TGCAGCGTTGATGAGCAGTTCTTC. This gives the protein CSVDEQFF.

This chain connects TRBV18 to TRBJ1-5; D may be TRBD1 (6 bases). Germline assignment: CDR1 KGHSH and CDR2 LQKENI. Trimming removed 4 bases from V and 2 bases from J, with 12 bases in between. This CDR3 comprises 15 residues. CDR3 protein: CASSHREGGNQPQHF. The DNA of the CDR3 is TGTGCCAGCTCACACAGGGAAGGGGGCAATCAGCCCCAGCATTTT.

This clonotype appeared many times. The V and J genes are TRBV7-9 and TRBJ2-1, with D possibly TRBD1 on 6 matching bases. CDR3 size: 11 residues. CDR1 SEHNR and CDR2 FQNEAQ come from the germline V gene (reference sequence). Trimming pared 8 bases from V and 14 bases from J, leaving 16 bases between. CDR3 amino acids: CASEGVTPEFF. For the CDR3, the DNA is TGTGCCAGCGAGGGGGTGACGCCTGAGTTCTTC.

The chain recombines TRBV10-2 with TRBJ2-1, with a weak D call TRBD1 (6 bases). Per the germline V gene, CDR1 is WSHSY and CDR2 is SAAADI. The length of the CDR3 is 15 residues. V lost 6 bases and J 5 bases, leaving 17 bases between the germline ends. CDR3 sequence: CASSNVLGGNNEQFF. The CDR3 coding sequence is TGCGCCAGCAGCAACGTGCTAGGGGGAAACAATGAGCAGTTCTTC.

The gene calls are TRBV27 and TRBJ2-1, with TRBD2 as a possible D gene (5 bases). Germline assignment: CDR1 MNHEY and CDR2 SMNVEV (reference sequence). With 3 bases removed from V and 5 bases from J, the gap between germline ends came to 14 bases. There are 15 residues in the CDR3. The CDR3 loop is CASSFEGWVDNEQFF. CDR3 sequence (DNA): TGTGCCAGCAGTTTCGAGGGATGGGTTGACAATGAGCAGTTCTTC.

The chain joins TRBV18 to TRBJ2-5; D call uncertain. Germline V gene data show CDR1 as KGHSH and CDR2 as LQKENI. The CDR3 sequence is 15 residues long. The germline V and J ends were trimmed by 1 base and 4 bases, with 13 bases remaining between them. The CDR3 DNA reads TGTGCCAGCTCACCACGGCCAGGAGTAGGAGAGACCCAGTACTTC. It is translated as CASSPRPGVGETQYF.

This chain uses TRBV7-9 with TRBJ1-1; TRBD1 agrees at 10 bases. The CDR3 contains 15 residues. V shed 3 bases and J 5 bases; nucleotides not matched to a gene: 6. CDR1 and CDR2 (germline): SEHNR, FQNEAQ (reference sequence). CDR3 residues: CASSLTGGGGTEAFF. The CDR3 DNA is TGTGCCAGCAGCTTGACAGGGGGCGGGGGGACTGAAGCTTTCTTT.

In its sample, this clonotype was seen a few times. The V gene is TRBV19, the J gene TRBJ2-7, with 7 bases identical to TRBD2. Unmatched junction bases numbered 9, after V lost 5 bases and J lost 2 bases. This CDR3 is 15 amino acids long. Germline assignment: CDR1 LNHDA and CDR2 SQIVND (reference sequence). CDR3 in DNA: TGTGCCAGTAGTCTCCAGCGGGGAGGCACCTACGAGCAGTACTTC. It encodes CASSLQRGGTYEQYF.

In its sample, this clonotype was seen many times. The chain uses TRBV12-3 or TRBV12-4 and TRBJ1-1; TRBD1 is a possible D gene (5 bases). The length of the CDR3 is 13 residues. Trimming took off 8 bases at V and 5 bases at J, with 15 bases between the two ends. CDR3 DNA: TGTGCCAGCCGAGGGGTCGTAGGGACTGAAGCTTTCTTT. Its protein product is CASRGVVGTEAFF.

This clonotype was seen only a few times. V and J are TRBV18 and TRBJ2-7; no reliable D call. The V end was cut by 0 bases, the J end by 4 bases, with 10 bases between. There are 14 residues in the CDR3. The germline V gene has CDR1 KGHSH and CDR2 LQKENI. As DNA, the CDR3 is TGTGCCAGCTCACCACCGGACCTCCGGTACGAGCAGTACTTC. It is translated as CASSPPDLRYEQYF.

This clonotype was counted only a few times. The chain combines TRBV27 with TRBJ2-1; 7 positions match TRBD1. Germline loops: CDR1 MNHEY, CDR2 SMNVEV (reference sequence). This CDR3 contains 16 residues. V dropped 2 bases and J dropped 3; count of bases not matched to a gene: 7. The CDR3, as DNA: TGTGCCAGCAGTTTAAATGGGGACAGAGTCTACAATGAGCAGTTCTTC. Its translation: CASSLNGDRVYNEQFF.

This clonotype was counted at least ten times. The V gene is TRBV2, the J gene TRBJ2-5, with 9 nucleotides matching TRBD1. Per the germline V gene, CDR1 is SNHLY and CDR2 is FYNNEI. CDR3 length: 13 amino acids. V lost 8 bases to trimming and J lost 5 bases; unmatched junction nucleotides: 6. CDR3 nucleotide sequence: TGTGCCAGCCCCCCTGGACAGGGGGAGACCCAGTACTTC. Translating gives CASPPGQGETQYF. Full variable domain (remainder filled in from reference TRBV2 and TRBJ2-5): EPEVTQTPSHQVTQMGQEVILRCVPISNHLYFYWYRQILGQKVEFLVSFYNNEISEKSEIFDDQFSVERPDGSNFTLKIRSTKLEDSAMYFCASPPGQGETQYFGPGTRLLVL.

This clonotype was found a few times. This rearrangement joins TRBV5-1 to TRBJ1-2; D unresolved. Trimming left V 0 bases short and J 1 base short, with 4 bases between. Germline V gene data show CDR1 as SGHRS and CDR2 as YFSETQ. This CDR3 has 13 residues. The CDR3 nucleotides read TGCGCCAGCAGCTTGGGGAATAACTATGGCTACACCTTC. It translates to CASSLGNNYGYTF.

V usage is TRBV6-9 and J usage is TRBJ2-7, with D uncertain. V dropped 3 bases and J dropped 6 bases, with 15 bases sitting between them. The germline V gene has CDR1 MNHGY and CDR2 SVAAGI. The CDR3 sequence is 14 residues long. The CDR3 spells CASSYGFLSSEQYF. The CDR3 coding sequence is TGTGCCAGCAGTTACGGATTCTTGAGTTCCGAGCAGTACTTC.

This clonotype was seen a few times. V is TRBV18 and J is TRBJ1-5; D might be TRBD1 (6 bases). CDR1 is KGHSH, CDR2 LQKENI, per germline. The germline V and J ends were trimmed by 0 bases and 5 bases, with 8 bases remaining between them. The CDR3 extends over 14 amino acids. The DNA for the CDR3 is TGTGCCAGCTCACCACCGACAGGCCATCAGCCCCAGCATTTT. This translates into CASSPPTGHQPQHF.

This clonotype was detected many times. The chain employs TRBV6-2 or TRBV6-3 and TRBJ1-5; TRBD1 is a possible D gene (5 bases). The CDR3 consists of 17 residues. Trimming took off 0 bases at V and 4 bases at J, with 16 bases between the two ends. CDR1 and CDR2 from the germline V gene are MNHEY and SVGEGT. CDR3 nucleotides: TGTGCCAGCAGTTACTCTTTACCGGGACCAAATAATCAGCCCCAGCATTTT. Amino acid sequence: CASSYSLPGPNNQPQHF.

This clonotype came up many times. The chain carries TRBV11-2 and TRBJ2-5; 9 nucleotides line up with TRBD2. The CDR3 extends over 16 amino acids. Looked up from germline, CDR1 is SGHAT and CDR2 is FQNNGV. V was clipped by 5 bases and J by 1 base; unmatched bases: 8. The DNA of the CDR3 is TGTGCCAGCAGCCCAAATAGCGGGAGTGTCCAAGAGACCCAGTACTTC. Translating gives CASSPNSGSVQETQYF.

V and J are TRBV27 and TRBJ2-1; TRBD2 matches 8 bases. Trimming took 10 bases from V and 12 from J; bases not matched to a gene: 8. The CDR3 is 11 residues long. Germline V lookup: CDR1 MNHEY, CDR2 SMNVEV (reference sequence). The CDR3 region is CAIISGSGQFF. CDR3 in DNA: TGTGCCATCATAAGCGGGAGTGGGCAGTTCTTC.

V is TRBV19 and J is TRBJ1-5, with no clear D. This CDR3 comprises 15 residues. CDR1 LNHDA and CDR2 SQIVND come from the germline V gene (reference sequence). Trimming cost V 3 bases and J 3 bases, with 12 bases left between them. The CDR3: CASSILSGYNQPQHF. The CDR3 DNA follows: TGTGCCAGTAGTATTCTCTCGGGTTACAATCAGCCCCAGCATTTT.

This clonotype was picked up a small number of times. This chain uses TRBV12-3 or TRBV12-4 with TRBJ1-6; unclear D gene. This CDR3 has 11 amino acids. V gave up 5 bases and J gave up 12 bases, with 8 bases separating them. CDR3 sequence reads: CASSLSEPLHF. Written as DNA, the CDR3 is TGTGCCAGCAGTCTTTCGGAACCCCTCCACTTT.